A single sample is the source of the 19 T cell receptor beta chains below, sequenced in a study of blood T cell repertoires in COVID-19. The data were produced by immunoSEQ multiplex PCR, yet TCRdb's version contains in-frame clones alone and is incomplete. Here the sample spans 300,000 to 500,000 clones, more than 75% being singletons. Sequenced input: PBMCs or T cells enriched from blood (not recorded which). These TCRs come from a woman aged 25 to 39 with acute COVID-19.

This clone showed up just a few times. The rearrangement joins TRBV6-1 to TRBJ2-7; TRBD1 is a possible D gene (6 bases). The germline V and J ends were trimmed by 2 bases and 2 bases, with 10 bases remaining between them. This CDR3 has 14 amino acids. The germline gives CDR1 MNHNS, CDR2 SASEGT. As DNA, the CDR3 is TGTGCCAGCAGTGAATTTGGGGGCCCCTACGAGCAGTACTTC. Its translation is CASSEFGGPYEQYF.

The V call is TRBV20-1, the J call TRBJ1-3; 9 bases agree with TRBD1. The CDR3 consists of 17 residues. Germline CDR1 reads DFQATT; CDR2 reads SNEGSKA (reference sequence). V shed 3 bases, J shed 1 base, and the junction held 10 bases outside the gene matches. The CDR3 coding sequence is TGCAGTGCTAGTGTAAAAGACAGGGGGTATTCTGGAAACACCATATATTTT. Protein sequence: CSASVKDRGYSGNTIYF.

This rearrangement joins TRBV7-8 to TRBJ2-3; 8 nucleotides agree with TRBD2. V shed 1 base, J shed 4 bases, and the junction held 10 bases outside the gene matches. Germline lookup yields CDR1 SGHVS and CDR2 FQNEAQ. The CDR3 spans 17 residues. The CDR3 DNA reads TGTGCCAGCAGCTTAGACCCGGGGGGGCCCAGCGCAGATACGCAGTATTTT. The encoded protein is CASSLDPGGPSADTQYF. Combining the CDR3 with reference TRBV7-8 and TRBJ2-3 gives the whole variable domain GAGVSQSPRYKVAKRGQDVALRCDPISGHVSLFWYQQALGQGPEFLTYFQNEAQLDKSGLPSDRFFAERPEGSVSTLKIQRTQQEDSAVYLCASSLDPGGPSADTQYFGPGTRLTVL.

This chain's CDR3 is CASSLGTGGRDEQFF. For the CDR3, the DNA is TGTGCCAGCAGCTTAGGGACAGGGGGAAGGGATGAGCAGTTCTTC. The V call is TRBV11-2, the J call TRBJ2-1; the match to TRBD1 covers 10 bases. The CDR3 is made up of 15 amino acids. Germline V gene data show CDR1 as SGHAT and CDR2 as FQNNGV. V shed 1 base and J 8 bases; nucleotides not matched to a gene: 5.

This clone was found once. This chain joins TRBV29-1 and TRBJ1-1; D is unclear. V was cut by 3 bases and J by 3 bases, with 11 bases left in between. The CDR3 consists of 13 residues. Germline V gene sequence: CDR1 SQVTM, CDR2 ANQGSEA. CDR3 in amino acids: CSVDSGRHTEAFF. The CDR3, as DNA: TGCAGCGTTGATAGTGGGAGGCACACTGAAGCTTTCTTT.

The J gene is TRBJ1-6, the V gene TRBV5-1; D is uncertain. From germline, CDR1 is SGHRS and CDR2 YFSETQ. Trimming left V 0 bases short and J 0 bases short, with 7 bases between. The CDR3 loop spans 16 amino acids. CDR3 DNA: TGCGCCAGCAGCTTGGGGACTAGCTCCTATAATTCACCCCTCCACTTT. Translating it yields CASSLGTSSYNSPLHF.

The chain is built from TRBV15 and TRBJ2-2, with D perhaps TRBD2 (5 bases). From germline, CDR1 is LNHNV and CDR2 YYDKDF (reference sequence). V was trimmed by 6 bases and J by 0 bases, leaving 11 bases between them. This CDR3 contains 15 residues. CDR3: CATSSRLPNTGELFF. The CDR3 bases are TGTGCCACCAGTTCCAGACTACCGAACACCGGGGAGCTGTTTTTT.

The rearrangement links TRBV7-2 to TRBJ2-3; no clear D gene. The germline V gene encodes CDR1 SGHTA and CDR2 FQGNSA. This CDR3 comprises 13 residues. Trimming took off 4 bases at V and 2 bases at J, with 7 bases between the two ends. The CDR3 bases are TGTGCCAGCAGCTCCGCGCCCACAGATACGCAGTATTTT. This translates into CASSSAPTDTQYF.

J is TRBJ2-7 and V is TRBV14; 10 nucleotides agree with TRBD1. In germline, CDR1 is SGHDN, CDR2 FVKESK. The CDR3 is 14 amino acids. V lost 4 bases to trimming and J lost 3 bases; unmatched junction nucleotides: 3. CDR3 nucleotide sequence: TGTGCCAGCAGCCGGGACAGGGGTAGCTACGAGCAGTACTTC. This codes for CASSRDRGSYEQYF.

J is TRBJ1-6 and V is TRBV4-1, with no clear D. Trimming stripped 1 base from V and 6 bases from J, with 7 bases between. The CDR3 covers 14 residues. CDR1 and CDR2 from the germline V gene are MGHRA and YSYEKL. DNA for the CDR3: TGCGCCAGCAGCCAAGTTGCGGGTAATTCACCCCTCCACTTT. Amino acids: CASSQVAGNSPLHF.

The table lists this clone with a count of one. The chain uses TRBV29-1 and TRBJ1-1, with D perhaps matching TRBD1 (5 bases). Trimming took off 7 bases at V and 10 bases at J, with 19 bases between the two ends. There are 12 residues in the CDR3. Germline values: CDR1 SQVTM, CDR2 ANQGSEA. The DNA of the CDR3 is TGCAGCGCCCTCGGGACGGGGAGGCGAGCTTTCTTT. The encoded protein is CSALGTGRRAFF.

This chain connects TRBV25-1 to TRBJ1-6; 8 positions agree with TRBD1. This CDR3 has 17 amino acids. CDR1 and CDR2 from the germline V gene are MGHDK and SYGVNS. J lost 6 bases, V lost 0 bases, and 7 bases had no gene match. This CDR3 is CASSEYRRTGSNSPLHF. CDR3 coding DNA: TGTGCCAGCAGTGAATATCGCCGGACAGGGAGTAATTCACCCCTCCACTTT.

The CDR3 nucleotides are TGCAGTGCTAGTTCTCGGGACAGCAAAAATCAGCCCCAGCATTTT. Amino acids: CSASSRDSKNQPQHF. This rearrangement joins TRBV20-1 to TRBJ1-5; 7 bases are shared with TRBD1. Unmatched junction bases numbered 9, after V lost 3 bases and J lost 4 bases. The CDR3 spans 15 residues. Germline V gives CDR1 DFQATT, CDR2 SNEGSKA (reference sequence).

The CDR3 reads CASSWAGQGIIGELFF. DNA of the CDR3: TGCGCCAGCAGCTGGGCTGGACAGGGTATTATCGGGGAGCTGTTTTTT. The chain employs TRBV5-1 and TRBJ2-2, with 8 bases matching TRBD1. CDR3 length equals 16 residues. V was pared by 3 bases and J by 7 bases, with 11 bases of the junction left unmatched. Germline V gives CDR1 SGHRS, CDR2 YFSETQ.

The gene calls are TRBV10-3 and TRBJ1-1, with D perhaps matching TRBD1 (5 bases). V shed 10 bases and J shed 4 bases, with 16 bases lying between them. Germline loops: CDR1 ENHRY, CDR2 SYGVKD. The CDR3 spans 13 residues. CDR3 residues: CATTGQGLTEAFF. DNA for the CDR3: TGTGCCACCACCGGGCAGGGACTCACTGAAGCTTTCTTT.

J is TRBJ2-5 and V is TRBV7-2, with 7 bases fitting TRBD2. This CDR3 contains 16 residues. Germline CDR1 is SGHTA and CDR2 is FQGNSA. The junction had 12 bases not matched to a gene; V was cut back by 3 bases and J by 5 bases. This chain's CDR3 is CASSLGLWSGDETQYF. In nucleotides, the CDR3 is TGTGCCAGCAGCTTGGGGCTTTGGAGCGGGGATGAGACCCAGTACTTC.

This clone was recorded once. The chain uses TRBV3-1 (or the pseudogene TRBV3-2) and TRBJ2-3; 9 bases match TRBD2. This CDR3 spans 15 amino acids. Germline CDR1 LGHDT, CDR2 YNNKEL (reference sequence). Trimming cost V 3 bases and J 5 bases; bases outside gene matches: 6. CDR3 sequence: CASSHAGGPVDTQYF. CDR3 coding DNA: TGTGCCAGCAGCCACGCGGGGGGGCCAGTAGATACGCAGTATTTT.

Here the CDR3 DNA reads TGCGCCAGCAGTGAGGTTCCAGGGGGCGATGAGCAGTTCTTC. Residues: CASSEVPGGDEQFF. This rearrangement joins TRBV10-1 to TRBJ2-1; 8 positions match TRBD1. Germline loops: CDR1 WNHNN, CDR2 SYGVQD (reference sequence). V dropped 2 bases and J dropped 8; count of bases not matched to a gene: 5. CDR3 size: 14 residues.

This chain connects TRBV7-8 to TRBJ2-7; TRBD1 aligns across 8 bases. V gave up 1 base and J gave up 5 bases; unmatched junction bases: 7. The germline V gene has CDR1 SGHVS and CDR2 FQNEAQ. CDR3 length equals 15 residues. DNA of the CDR3: TGTGCCAGCAGCTTAGAACAGGGGGACGAAGACGAGCAGTACTTC. This translates into CASSLEQGDEDEQYF.